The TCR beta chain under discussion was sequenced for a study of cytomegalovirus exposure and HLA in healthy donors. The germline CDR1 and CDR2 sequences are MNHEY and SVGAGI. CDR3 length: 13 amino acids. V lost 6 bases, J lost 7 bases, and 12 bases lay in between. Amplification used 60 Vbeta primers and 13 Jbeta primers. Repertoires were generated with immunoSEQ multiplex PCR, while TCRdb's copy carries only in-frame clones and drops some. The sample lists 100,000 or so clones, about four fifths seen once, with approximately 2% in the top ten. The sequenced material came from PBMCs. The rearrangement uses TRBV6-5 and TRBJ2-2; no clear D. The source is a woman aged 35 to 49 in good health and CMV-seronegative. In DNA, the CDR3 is TGTGCCAGCAGACGTAGTGAGATCGGGGAGCTGTTTTTT. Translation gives CASRRSEIGELFF.